This T cell receptor beta chain was obtained from a study of T cells in Graves' hyperthyroidism and ophthalmopathy. At the level of the study: Blood was drawn when the patient was first diagnosed and still untreated.

Germline values: CDR1 LNHDA, CDR2 SQIVND (reference sequence). The CDR3 is 13 amino acids. V dropped 2 bases and J dropped 8 bases, with 10 bases sitting between them. A NOSPECS grade of at least 4, a Clinical Activity Score of at least 3 and duration under 3 months were recorded in ophthalmopathy patients. Researchers barred patients who had uncontrolled infection, other autoimmune disease, pregnancy or lactation. This clonotype has ten or more counts. The target antigen is unknown. The source material, RNA transcripts, was used to amplify TCR beta CDR3 regions. TCR CDR3 underwent first-round RT-PCR with the HTBI primer set. TCRdb processed the multiplex PCR reads anew with MiXCR; each CDR3 protein has one entry. The table records 300,000 to 400,000 distinct CDR3 sequences, roughly 15% of them present only once. Notes on the study in general: Ophthalmopathy was identified by the model a median 6.5 months ahead of onset.

The sample comprised blood. The TCR comes from a woman aged 25 to 39 with Graves' ophthalmopathy. The chain links TRBV19 to TRBJ2-1, with D tentatively TRBD2 (6 bases). The chain's CDR3 is CASSINWGDEQFF. Written as DNA, the CDR3 is TGTGCCAGTAGTATAAACTGGGGGGATGAGCAGTTCTTC.